The 21 T cell receptor beta chains below all came from one sample that was sequenced in a study of shared clonotypes between healthy human individuals. Using immunoSEQ multiplex PCR, the repertoire was profiled, and TCRdb retains in-frame clones only, with some absent. Of 2 million to 2.5 million clones in the sample, 93% were seen once. The sample comprised naive CD4+ T cells from PBMCs. Subset denoted: CD45RA+ positively selected. The receptors here all came from a man younger than 35 in good health. Some clones in this sample may be carry-over from other donors' samples.

The V and J genes are TRBV28 and TRBJ1-5, with TRBD1 matching over 7 bases. V trimming: 5 bases; J trimming: 4 bases; junction bases outside the gene matches: 8. Germline CDR1 reads MDHEN; CDR2 reads SYDVKM. There are 15 residues in the CDR3. CDR3 in amino acids: CASSLLTGINQPQHF. The CDR3 nucleotides read TGTGCCAGCAGTCTTCTGACAGGGATAAATCAGCCCCAGCATTTT. Supplemented by reference TRBV28 and TRBJ1-5, the full variable domain reads DVKVTQSSRYLVKRTGEKVFLECVQDMDHENMFWYRQDPGLGLRLIYFSYDVKMKEKGDIPEGYSVSREKKERFSLILESASTNQTSMYLCASSLLTGINQPQHFGDGTRLSIL.

The CDR3 DNA sequence: TGTGCCACCAGCGGACAGGGGAACTATGGCTACACCTTC. This encodes CATSGQGNYGYTF. The V and J genes are TRBV15 and TRBJ1-2; TRBD1 matches at 9 bases. The germline CDR1 and CDR2 sequences are LNHNV and YYDKDF (reference sequence). The CDR3 consists of 13 residues. V was pared by 5 bases and J by 2 bases, with 0 bases of the junction left unmatched.

The chain carries TRBV2 and TRBJ1-4; 7 nucleotides agree with TRBD1. The CDR3 contains 16 residues. After removal of 0 bases from V and 2 bases from J, the junction contained 3 bases not matched to a gene. Germline-derived CDR1 and CDR2 are SNHLY and FYNNEI. The CDR3 bases are TGTGCCAGCAGTGAAGCGGAGACAGGGACTAATGAAAAACTGTTTTTT. This gives the protein CASSEAETGTNEKLFF.

This chain uses TRBV27 with TRBJ1-1, with D perhaps TRBD1 (5 bases). Trimming removed 2 bases at V and 8 bases at J, with 15 bases between. Germline CDR1 reads MNHEY; CDR2 reads SMNVEV (reference sequence). The CDR3 consists of 14 residues. CDR3 region: CASSLRGAGREAFF. CDR3 DNA sequence: TGTGCCAGCAGTTTAAGGGGTGCGGGGAGGGAAGCTTTCTTT.

V usage is TRBV7-3 and J usage is TRBJ2-7; 9 positions agree with TRBD2. From germline, CDR1 is SGHTA and CDR2 FQGTGA. CDR3 length equals 19 residues. After removal of 4 bases from V and 4 bases from J, the junction contained 20 bases not matched to a gene. The CDR3, as DNA: TGTGCCAGCAGCTCCCTCCCCGACGTCGGGGCGCGGGAGGGTTACGAGCAGTACTTC. Its translation is CASSSLPDVGAREGYEQYF.

The V call is TRBV27, the J call TRBJ2-6; no clear D gene. Trimming took 8 bases from V and 0 from J, leaving 11 bases between them. The CDR3 spans 15 residues. CDR1 is MNHEY and CDR2 is SMNVEV in the germline V gene (reference sequence). This CDR3 reads CASQHPSSGANVLTF. Written as DNA, the CDR3 is TGTGCCAGCCAACATCCATCCTCTGGGGCCAACGTCCTGACTTTC.

The chain uses TRBV25-1 and TRBJ1-1; D unclear. V gave up 2 bases and J gave up 0 bases, with 1 base separating them. The CDR3 loop spans 12 amino acids. Per the germline V gene, CDR1 is MGHDK and CDR2 is SYGVNS. CDR3 in DNA: TGTGCCAGCAGTGAAATGAACACTGAAGCTTTCTTT. Protein sequence: CASSEMNTEAFF.

V usage is TRBV10-3 and J usage is TRBJ2-3; D unclear. This CDR3 comprises 14 residues. In germline, CDR1 is ENHRY, CDR2 SYGVKD. V was pared by 3 bases and J by 1 base, with 8 bases between. CDR3 loop: CAISDSRGTDTQYF. The CDR3 DNA reads as TGTGCCATCAGTGACTCTAGAGGCACAGATACGCAGTATTTT.

The chain is built from TRBV2 and TRBJ1-1; no reliable D call. The length of the CDR3 is 13 residues. V lost 7 bases to trimming and J lost 5 bases, with 14 bases between them. Germline V gives CDR1 SNHLY, CDR2 FYNNEI. The CDR3 spells CASTREGGTEAFF. CDR3 DNA: TGTGCCAGCACCCGGGAGGGAGGGACTGAAGCTTTCTTT.

The chain carries TRBV19 and TRBJ1-5; the D gene is possibly TRBD1 (5 bases). The CDR3 runs 15 residues. Germline CDR1 and CDR2: LNHDA and SQIVND (reference sequence). Trimming removed 5 bases from V and 4 bases from J, with 15 bases in between. CDR3 nucleotides: TGTGCCAGTAGTTATAGGGATTGGGGGAATCAGCCCCAGCATTTT. It is translated as CASSYRDWGNQPQHF.

The J gene is TRBJ1-2, the V gene TRBV28; TRBD1 matches 9 bases. The CDR3 consists of 18 residues. The ends lost 2 bases at V and 5 bases at J; junction bases unmatched: 15. The germline V gene has CDR1 MDHEN and CDR2 SYDVKM. CDR3 bases: TGTGCCAGCAGTTTACAAACCGGGACAGGGAGTTTGGATTATGGCTACACCTTC. Protein sequence: CASSLQTGTGSLDYGYTF.

This clone appeared a single time. The CDR3 bases are TGCGCCAGCAGCAAGAGACAGGGGACGGAGACCCAGTACTTC. Residues: CASSKRQGTETQYF. The chain carries TRBV5-1 and TRBJ2-5; 8 nucleotides match TRBD1. The junction had 7 bases not matched to a gene; V was cut back by 4 bases and J by 5 bases. The CDR3 contains 14 residues. Germline-derived CDR1 and CDR2 are SGHRS and YFSETQ.

Details on this clone: Different DNA sequences within this sample yield the same CDR3. Here the CDR3 DNA reads TGTGCCAGTGTAGGAGGCTTACCCTACGAGCAGTACTTC. Translation: CASVGGLPYEQYF. V usage is TRBV6-5 and J usage is TRBJ2-7; possibly TRBD2 for D (5 bases). CDR3 length: 13 amino acids. Germline CDR1 MNHEY, CDR2 SVGAGI. The V gene lost 9 bases and the J gene lost 2 bases, with 14 bases spanning the gap.

V gene TRBV6-6 combines with J gene TRBJ1-1; perhaps TRBD1 as D (6 bases). V was clipped by 9 bases and J by 4 bases, with 12 bases between them. Germline V gives CDR1 MNHNY, CDR2 SVGAGI (reference sequence). The CDR3 extends over 12 amino acids. The CDR3 protein is CASAQGPTEAFF. CDR3 bases: TGTGCCAGTGCACAGGGACCCACTGAAGCTTTCTTT.

The chain combines TRBV27 with TRBJ2-7, with 8 bases matching TRBD2. The CDR3 loop spans 16 amino acids. The junction had 8 bases not matched to a gene; V was cut back by 2 bases and J by 2 bases. Per the germline V gene, CDR1 is MNHEY and CDR2 is SMNVEV (reference sequence). The CDR3 here is CASSLKRTSGTYEQYF. CDR3 bases: TGTGCCAGCAGTTTAAAACGAACTAGCGGAACCTACGAGCAGTACTTC.

V is TRBV7-2 and J is TRBJ2-3, with D uncertain. Germline loops: CDR1 SGHTA, CDR2 FQGNSA. The CDR3 contains 13 residues. Between the trimmed V and J ends, which lost 5 bases and 4 bases, there was a span of 10 bases. The chain's CDR3 is CASSRLAPDTQYF. The CDR3 bases are TGTGCCAGCAGCCGCCTTGCCCCAGATACGCAGTATTTT. Full variable domain (missing parts from reference TRBV7-2 and TRBJ2-3): GAGVSQSPSNKVTEKGKDVELRCDPISGHTALYWYRQSLGQGLEFLIYFQGNSAPDKSGLPSDRFSAERTGGSVSTLTIQRTQQEDSAVYLCASSRLAPDTQYFGPGTRLTVL.

V and J are TRBV9 and TRBJ2-5, with 7 nucleotides matching TRBD2. The CDR3 loop spans 15 amino acids. The ends lost 5 bases at V and 0 bases at J; junction bases unmatched: 7. Germline V lookup: CDR1 SGDLS, CDR2 YYNGEE. The CDR3 DNA follows: TGTGCCAGCAGTCTTCGCGGGAGTTACCAAGAGACCCAGTACTTC. Its translation is CASSLRGSYQETQYF.

The genes are TRBV27 and TRBJ2-4; no clear D gene. Trimming removed 2 bases from V and 1 base from J, with 21 bases in between. The CDR3 runs to 19 residues. Germline assignment: CDR1 MNHEY and CDR2 SMNVEV (reference sequence). CDR3 amino acids: CASSLIGPAGHDAKNIQYF. The DNA of the CDR3 is TGTGCCAGCAGTTTAATAGGACCGGCAGGTCACGATGCCAAAAACATTCAGTACTTC.

The chain recombines TRBV28 with TRBJ1-5, with TRBD1 identical over 8 bases. V shed 7 bases, J shed 2 bases, and the junction held 7 bases outside the gene matches. The CDR3 has 15 residues. Germline-derived CDR1 and CDR2 are MDHEN and SYDVKM. The chain's CDR3 is CASTRTGIRNQPQHF. DNA for the CDR3: TGTGCCAGCACGAGGACAGGGATCCGCAATCAGCCCCAGCATTTT.

As for this clone: Other nucleotide sequences in the sample specify the same CDR3. This CDR3 is CASRRDRENTEAFF. In DNA, the CDR3 is TGTGCCAGCAGGAGGGACAGGGAGAACACTGAAGCTTTCTTT. V gene TRBV2 combines with J gene TRBJ1-1, with 9 bases lining up with TRBD1. V dropped 6 bases and J dropped 1; count of bases not matched to a gene: 3. The CDR3 is made up of 14 amino acids. Germline V lookup: CDR1 SNHLY, CDR2 FYNNEI.

To note about this clone: Other DNA sequences in the sample encode the same CDR3. V gene TRBV5-1 combines with J gene TRBJ2-7; D perhaps matches TRBD1 (5 bases). Germline-derived CDR1 and CDR2 are SGHRS and YFSETQ. The germline V and J ends were trimmed by 0 bases and 2 bases, with 9 bases remaining between them. CDR3 size: 14 residues. The CDR3 region is CASSLGDRPYEQYF. CDR3 in DNA: TGCGCCAGCAGCTTGGGAGACAGACCCTACGAGCAGTACTTC.